These T cell receptor beta chains were read from a single sample in a study of blood T cell repertoires in COVID-19. Some clones are missing from TCRdb's copy, which holds only in-frame ones; the method was immunoSEQ multiplex PCR. The top ten clones hold approximately 7% of a sample with roughly 200,000 clones, roughly 75% of them seen once. Sequenced material: peripheral blood. The receptor set was obtained from a man aged 65 to 79 with active or convalescent COVID-19. Each CDR3 is given with its conserved first and last residue. The D gene is left open where the match is weak. Size is stated for part of the rows, as once, few or many counts, or as a class when the clone is expanded.

V gene	clone size	J gene	D gene	CDR3 DNA	CDR3 protein
TRBV4-3	.	TRBJ2-3	.	TGCGCCAGCAGCCTTTCTAGCGGCACAGATACGCAGTATTTT	CASSLSSGTDTQYF
TRBV10-1	few	TRBJ2-7	.	TGCGCCAGCAGTGATTCCTTGACAGATTCCTACGAGCAGTACTTC	CASSDSLTDSYEQYF
TRBV29-1	.	TRBJ1-2	.	TGCAGCGTTTCGGCAGGGTCAGAAGGCTACACCTTC	CSVSAGSEGYTF
TRBV5-1	.	TRBJ2-3	TRBD2	TGCGCCACCAATAGCGGGGTGAACACAGATACGCAGTATTTT	CATNSGVNTDTQYF
TRBV19	.	TRBJ2-2	TRBD1	TGTGCCAGTAGTGGACTCTTTCCCGGGACAGGGAACACCGGGGAGCTGTTTTTT	CASSGLFPGTGNTGELFF
TRBV3-1/TRBV3-2	.	TRBJ2-1	.	TGTGCCAGCAGCCAAGACCTAGCGAACAATGAGCAGTTCTTC	CASSQDLANNEQFF
TRBV2	.	TRBJ1-1	.	TGTGCCAGCAGTGAAATGGACAGTCAGTTAACTGAAGCTTTCTTT	CASSEMDSQLTEAFF
TRBV4-1	few	TRBJ1-4	.	TGCGCCAGCAGCCACGGTGTTTCAGGGTCCCTGAATGAAAAACTGTTTTTT	CASSHGVSGSLNEKLFF
TRBV4-3	.	TRBJ1-1	.	TGCGCCAGCAGCCAAGAAGTAGGGAGGGGTGGAAACACTGAAGCTTTCTTT	CASSQEVGRGGNTEAFF
TRBV11-2	.	TRBJ2-7	TRBD1	TGTGCCAGCAGCCTCCGGACAGGGGATCTTGTCGAGCAGTACTTC	CASSLRTGDLVEQYF
TRBV2	.	TRBJ2-1	.	TGTGCCAGCAGTGAAGCAATCCCCGTCTCCTACAATGAGCAGTTCTTC	CASSEAIPVSYNEQFF
TRBV5-6	.	TRBJ2-3	.	TGTGCCAGCAGCTTGTCGCTAGTTATGTTAGGTACAGATACGCAGTATTTT	CASSLSLVMLGTDTQYF
TRBV6-1	.	TRBJ1-2	TRBD1	TGTGCCAGCAGTGAAGGTCGAGGGACAGGCCCTACTAACTATGGCTACACCTTC	CASSEGRGTGPTNYGYTF
TRBV20-1	once	TRBJ2-7	.	TGCAGTGCTAGTTTCCGAATCACGGGCGAGCAGTACTTC	CSASFRITGEQYF
TRBV7-8	.	TRBJ2-7	.	TGTGCCAGCAGCTTAGCCGGTGAGCAGTACTTC	CASSLAGEQYF
TRBV19	.	TRBJ1-5	.	TGTGCCAGTAGCAGCACGGGAAGGGTGCCCCAGCATTTT	CASSSTGRVPQHF
TRBV27	.	TRBJ1-2	.	TGTGCCAGCAGTCGTCAGGGTTTTGAGCCCTTCTATGGCTACACCTTC	CASSRQGFEPFYGYTF
TRBV11-2	.	TRBJ2-1	TRBD2	TGTGCCAGCAGCAAAGTTAGCGGGAGGGCATACAATGAGCAGTTCTTC	CASSKVSGRAYNEQFF